These T cell receptor beta chains were read from a single sample in a study of T cell repertoires in cytomegalovirus infection. TCRdb fed the reads into MiXCR, producing one record per CDR3 protein. The profile shows over 200,000 distinct CDR3 sequences, approximately 14% of them singletons. Input material: PBMCs. Every receptor here comes from a human donor in good health (CMV status not recorded). Some clones in this sample may be carry-over from other donors' samples. Both conserved end residues are part of each CDR3. A D gene is named only where the DNA matches it firmly. Clone sizes are given selectively: once, few, many, or a class where the clone is expanded.

clone size: NA
J gene: TRBJ1-2
V gene: TRBV14
D gene: TRBD1
CDR3 protein: CASSLTGVWYGYTF
CDR3 DNA: TGTGCCAGCAGCCTGACAGGGGTTTGGTATGGCTACACCTTC

clone size: few
J gene: TRBJ1-6
V gene: TRBV20-1
D gene: TRBD1
CDR3 protein: CSARGADRDRVGSPLHF
CDR3 DNA: TGCAGTGCTAGAGGGGCAGACCGGGACAGGGTTGGTTCACCCCTCCACTTT

clone size: NA
J gene: TRBJ2-7
V gene: TRBV6-2/TRBV6-3
D gene: NA
CDR3 protein: CASTEAGERWKQYF
CDR3 DNA: TGTGCCAGCACCGAAGCAGGGGAAAGGTGGAAGCAGTACTTC

clone size: NA
J gene: TRBJ2-3
V gene: TRBV6-1
D gene: NA
CDR3 protein: CASTSSYTDTQYF
CDR3 DNA: TGTGCCAGCACTTCGTCATACACAGATACGCAGTATTTT

clone size: many
J gene: TRBJ2-2
V gene: TRBV19
D gene: NA
CDR3 protein: CASSIKGDGELFF
CDR3 DNA: TGTGCCAGTAGTATCAAGGGGGACGGGGAGCTGTTTTTT

clone size: many
J gene: TRBJ2-6
V gene: TRBV7-3
D gene: TRBD1
CDR3 protein: CASSSGQGFPGANVLTF
CDR3 DNA: TGTGCCAGCAGCTCAGGACAGGGTTTTCCTGGGGCCAACGTCCTGACTTTC

clone size: few
J gene: TRBJ2-1
V gene: TRBV5-1
D gene: NA
CDR3 protein: CASSPQGPTYNEQFF
CDR3 DNA: TGCGCCAGCAGCCCCCAGGGTCCGACCTACAATGAGCAGTTCTTC

clone size: many
J gene: TRBJ1-4
V gene: TRBV28
D gene: NA
CDR3 protein: CASKGGSLGELFF
CDR3 DNA: TGTGCCAGCAAGGGCGGATCCTTGGGCGAACTGTTTTTT

clone size: once
J gene: TRBJ1-2
V gene: TRBV18
D gene: TRBD1
CDR3 protein: CASSPTGEGYTF
CDR3 DNA: TGTGCCAGCTCACCTACAGGGGAAGGCTACACCTTC

clone size: NA
J gene: TRBJ2-7
V gene: TRBV9
D gene: TRBD1
CDR3 protein: CASSLTPGTVQGSHEQYF
CDR3 DNA: TGTGCCAGCAGCTTAACTCCCGGGACAGTTCAGGGGTCCCACGAGCAGTACTTC

clone size: NA
J gene: TRBJ1-2
V gene: TRBV5-1
D gene: NA
CDR3 protein: CASRATRQDGGYTF
CDR3 DNA: TGCGCCAGCAGAGCGACCAGACAGGACGGGGGCTACACCTTC

clone size: many
J gene: TRBJ2-5
V gene: TRBV7-3
D gene: TRBD2
CDR3 protein: CASSKGLAGDAKTQYF
CDR3 DNA: TGTGCCAGCAGTAAGGGACTAGCGGGAGATGCGAAGACCCAGTACTTC

clone size: few
J gene: TRBJ2-6
V gene: TRBV15
D gene: NA
CDR3 protein: CATSRRDSGANVLTF
CDR3 DNA: TGTGCCACCAGCAGAAGGGACTCTGGGGCCAACGTCCTGACTTTC

clone size: few
J gene: TRBJ2-5
V gene: TRBV5-4
D gene: NA
CDR3 protein: CASSLGSSGVETQYF
CDR3 DNA: TGTGCCAGCAGCTTGGGGTCGAGCGGCGTGGAGACCCAGTACTTC

clone size: many
J gene: TRBJ2-2
V gene: TRBV7-9
D gene: NA
CDR3 protein: CASSQTSVTGELFF
CDR3 DNA: TGTGCCAGCAGCCAAACTAGTGTAACCGGGGAGCTGTTTTTT

clone size: many
J gene: TRBJ2-5
V gene: TRBV10-3
D gene: NA
CDR3 protein: CASSGAETQYF
CDR3 DNA: TGTGCCTCCTCGGGGGCAGAGACCCAGTACTTC

clone size: NA
J gene: TRBJ2-3
V gene: TRBV19
D gene: TRBD2
CDR3 protein: CASKAGLAGSTDTQYF
CDR3 DNA: TGTGCCAGTAAAGCGGGACTAGCGGGGAGCACAGATACGCAGTATTTT

clone size: many
J gene: TRBJ1-5
V gene: TRBV28
D gene: NA
CDR3 protein: CASIIGGSNQPQHF
CDR3 DNA: TGTGCCAGCATCATTGGGGGGAGCAATCAGCCCCAGCATTTT

clone size: few
J gene: TRBJ2-1
V gene: TRBV27
D gene: TRBD2
CDR3 protein: CASSVYTPGLAVRSSYNEQFF
CDR3 DNA: TGTGCCAGCAGTGTCTATACGCCGGGACTAGCGGTCCGAAGCTCCTACAATGAGCAGTTCTTC

clone size: many
J gene: TRBJ2-1
V gene: TRBV7-2
D gene: TRBD2
CDR3 protein: CASSLAAGDNEQFF
CDR3 DNA: TGTGCCAGCAGCTTAGCGGCGGGAGACAATGAGCAGTTCTTC

clone size: many
J gene: TRBJ1-4
V gene: TRBV12-3/TRBV12-4
D gene: TRBD1
CDR3 protein: CASSRTGNNEKLFF
CDR3 DNA: TGTGCCAGCAGCAGGACAGGAAATAATGAAAAACTGTTTTTT

clone size: many
J gene: TRBJ2-5
V gene: TRBV11-1
D gene: NA
CDR3 protein: CASSLRLGRETQYF
CDR3 DNA: TGTGCCAGCAGCTTACGTCTGGGGCGGGAGACCCAGTACTTC

clone size: NA
J gene: TRBJ1-5
V gene: TRBV20-1
D gene: NA
CDR3 protein: CSARGQGNQPQHF
CDR3 DNA: TGCAGTGCTAGGGGTCAGGGAAATCAGCCCCAGCATTTT

clone size: many
J gene: TRBJ2-3
V gene: TRBV7-2
D gene: NA
CDR3 protein: CASRPGGESGAHTQYF
CDR3 DNA: TGTGCCAGCAGACCGGGGGGAGAGTCAGGGGCACATACGCAGTATTTT

clone size: NA
J gene: TRBJ1-5
V gene: TRBV28
D gene: NA
CDR3 protein: CASSGGAHGNQPQHF
CDR3 DNA: TGTGCCAGCAGCGGGGGTGCACACGGCAATCAGCCCCAGCATTTT

clone size: once
J gene: TRBJ2-7
V gene: TRBV5-4
D gene: TRBD1
CDR3 protein: CASSLAGGSGYEQYF
CDR3 DNA: TGTGCCAGCAGCTTGGCAGGGGGATCGGGCTACGAGCAGTACTTC

clone size: NA
J gene: TRBJ2-1
V gene: TRBV6-2/TRBV6-3
D gene: NA
CDR3 protein: CASRLPGTSALSSYNEQFF
CDR3 DNA: TGTGCCAGCAGGTTGCCCGGGACTTCAGCCCTAAGCTCCTACAATGAGCAGTTCTTC

clone size: few
J gene: TRBJ2-5
V gene: TRBV19
D gene: NA
CDR3 protein: CASSGGRTQETQYF
CDR3 DNA: TGTGCCAGTAGTGGGGGACGAACCCAAGAGACCCAGTACTTC

clone size: many
J gene: TRBJ2-7
V gene: TRBV25-1
D gene: TRBD1
CDR3 protein: CASFRDRDLDEQYF
CDR3 DNA: TGTGCCAGTTTCCGGGACAGGGATCTCGACGAGCAGTACTTC

clone size: NA
J gene: TRBJ2-1
V gene: TRBV5-6
D gene: NA
CDR3 protein: CASSSGEKSSYNEQFF
CDR3 DNA: TGTGCCAGCAGCTCGGGGGAGAAGAGCTCCTACAATGAGCAGTTCTTC

clone size: few
J gene: TRBJ2-1
V gene: TRBV29-1
D gene: TRBD2
CDR3 protein: CSELAGGIYNEQFF
CDR3 DNA: TGCAGTGAACTAGCGGGAGGGATCTACAATGAGCAGTTCTTC

clone size: NA
J gene: TRBJ2-7
V gene: TRBV20-1
D gene: NA
CDR3 protein: CSAHPDSTYEQYF
CDR3 DNA: TGCAGTGCCCACCCCGACAGTACCTACGAGCAGTACTTC

clone size: few
J gene: TRBJ2-2
V gene: TRBV7-3
D gene: NA
CDR3 protein: CASSLGPVNTGELFF
CDR3 DNA: TGTGCCAGCAGCTTAGGTCCTGTGAACACCGGGGAGCTGTTTTTT

clone size: many
J gene: TRBJ2-1
V gene: TRBV11-3
D gene: NA
CDR3 protein: CASSLEPPRYNEQFF
CDR3 DNA: TGTGCCAGCAGCTTAGAACCCCCCCGTTACAATGAGCAGTTCTTC

clone size: many
J gene: TRBJ2-2
V gene: TRBV7-9
D gene: TRBD1
CDR3 protein: CARTGQGNTGELFF
CDR3 DNA: TGTGCCAGGACGGGACAGGGGAACACCGGGGAGCTGTTTTTT

clone size: NA
J gene: TRBJ2-7
V gene: TRBV28
D gene: TRBD1
CDR3 protein: CASSFRGRREQYF
CDR3 DNA: TGTGCCAGCAGTTTCAGGGGGCGGCGCGAGCAGTACTTC

clone size: many
J gene: TRBJ2-7
V gene: TRBV7-2
D gene: NA
CDR3 protein: CASSLGLAYEQYF
CDR3 DNA: TGTGCCAGCAGCTTAGGTCTCGCCTACGAGCAGTACTTC

clone size: many
J gene: TRBJ1-2
V gene: TRBV7-2
D gene: TRBD1
CDR3 protein: CASSQVDRVPNYGYTF
CDR3 DNA: TGTGCCAGCAGCCAAGTCGACAGGGTTCCTAACTATGGCTACACCTTC

clone size: NA
J gene: TRBJ2-1
V gene: TRBV12-5
D gene: TRBD2
CDR3 protein: CASGLVPASGRRGEQFF
CDR3 DNA: TGTGCTAGTGGTTTGGTACCCGCTAGCGGGAGGCGAGGTGAGCAGTTCTTC

clone size: few
J gene: TRBJ1-5
V gene: TRBV4-1
D gene: NA
CDR3 protein: CASSLKEGQPQHF
CDR3 DNA: TGCGCCAGCAGCCTTAAGGAAGGTCAGCCCCAGCATTTT

clone size: NA
J gene: TRBJ1-2
V gene: TRBV25-1
D gene: NA
CDR3 protein: CASSGTLGQDAFYGYTF
CDR3 DNA: TGTGCCAGCAGTGGGACCCTGGGACAAGACGCCTTCTATGGCTACACCTTC

clone size: many
J gene: TRBJ2-7
V gene: TRBV28
D gene: TRBD2
CDR3 protein: CASSGLDANYEQYF
CDR3 DNA: TGTGCCAGCAGTGGACTAGACGCGAACTACGAGCAGTACTTC

clone size: many
J gene: TRBJ2-3
V gene: TRBV20-1
D gene: NA
CDR3 protein: CSARDRGIRRATSTDTQYF
CDR3 DNA: TGCAGTGCTAGAGATCGAGGAATTCGGCGGGCAACTAGCACAGATACGCAGTATTTT

clone size: NA
J gene: TRBJ2-1
V gene: TRBV5-1
D gene: TRBD2
CDR3 protein: CASRPGLADYNEQFF
CDR3 DNA: TGCGCCAGCAGGCCGGGACTAGCAGATTACAATGAGCAGTTCTTC

clone size: many
J gene: TRBJ1-3
V gene: TRBV7-2
D gene: TRBD1
CDR3 protein: CASSLITGGVNTIYF
CDR3 DNA: TGTGCCAGCAGCTTGATCACAGGGGGCGTAAACACCATATATTTT

clone size: NA
J gene: TRBJ1-4
V gene: TRBV4-2
D gene: TRBD1
CDR3 protein: CASSRQESGGNEKLFF
CDR3 DNA: TGTGCCAGCAGCCGACAAGAGTCAGGGGGTAATGAAAAACTGTTTTTT

clone size: few
J gene: TRBJ1-2
V gene: TRBV20-1
D gene: TRBD1
CDR3 protein: CSAQTGDYGYTF
CDR3 DNA: TGCAGTGCTCAGACAGGGGACTATGGCTACACCTTC

clone size: many
J gene: TRBJ2-5
V gene: TRBV4-2
D gene: NA
CDR3 protein: CASSRLTEETQYF
CDR3 DNA: TGTGCCAGCAGCCGCTTGACAGAAGAGACCCAGTACTTC

clone size: many
J gene: TRBJ1-6
V gene: TRBV11-3
D gene: NA
CDR3 protein: CASSSKGRNNSPLHF
CDR3 DNA: TGTGCCAGCAGCAGTAAAGGACGGAATAATTCACCCCTCCACTTT

clone size: many
J gene: TRBJ2-3
V gene: TRBV7-2
D gene: TRBD2
CDR3 protein: CASSLRASGSTSTDTQYF
CDR3 DNA: TGTGCCAGCAGCTTAAGGGCTAGCGGGAGTACTAGCACAGATACGCAGTATTTT

clone size: many
J gene: TRBJ2-3
V gene: TRBV7-2
D gene: TRBD2
CDR3 protein: CASSLFIASGRASEDTQYF
CDR3 DNA: TGTGCCAGCAGCTTATTCATCGCTAGCGGGAGGGCCAGTGAAGATACGCAGTATTTT

clone size: few
J gene: TRBJ2-1
V gene: TRBV2
D gene: NA
CDR3 protein: CASSVKQGGDEQFF
CDR3 DNA: TGTGCCAGCAGTGTGAAACAAGGGGGAGATGAGCAGTTCTTC

clone size: many
J gene: TRBJ2-1
V gene: TRBV7-2
D gene: TRBD2
CDR3 protein: CASSPRTSGGALEQFF
CDR3 DNA: TGTGCCAGCAGCCCTCGGACTAGCGGGGGGGCCCTTGAGCAGTTCTTC

clone size: NA
J gene: TRBJ1-2
V gene: TRBV19
D gene: NA
CDR3 protein: CASSIEGRKRGGYTF
CDR3 DNA: TGTGCCAGTAGTATAGAGGGACGTAAAAGGGGCGGCTACACCTTC

clone size: many
J gene: TRBJ2-7
V gene: TRBV11-2
D gene: TRBD2
CDR3 protein: CASSLGGLAPYEQYF
CDR3 DNA: TGTGCCAGCAGCTTAGGAGGACTAGCTCCGTACGAGCAGTACTTC